This paragraph reports one T cell receptor beta chain. The antigen is not known. UMI labels and 5' RACE were used to prepare the TRB cDNA libraries. From its re-call of the 5' RACE reads, TCRdb lists each CDR3 protein once, without DNA. There are some 150,000 distinct CDR3 sequences in the sample, with 0.25% to 0.35% held by the top ten. The CDR3 has 15 residues. This entry comes from a study of CXCR3-negative and CXCR3-positive naive CD8 T cells. Study findings and constraints: Researchers report that CXCR3-positive naive cells carry more hydrophobic TRB CDR3s than CXCR3-negative naive cells.

This chain joins TRBV12-3 or TRBV12-4 and TRBJ1-2; the TCRdb call, TRBD1, lacks DNA for checking. Material for sequencing was naive CXCR3+ CD8+ T cells from blood. Subset given: CD45RO-CCR7+CD27+CD95- naive CD8+ T cells expressing CXCR3 (TNR3+). The TCR was taken from a human donor in good health. Some clones in this sample may be carry-over from other donors' samples. CDR3: CASSLFPDGHYGYTF.